The 8 T cell receptor beta chains below come from one sample, sequenced in a study of blood T cells in healthy people across ages. The second PCR ran roughly 7 to 12 cycles with a sample-barcoded 5' primer and J-beta primers. Each CDR3 protein gets one entry after TCRdb re-called the 5' RACE reads with MiXCR. Here the sample spans roughly 1,800,000 distinct CDR3 sequences, approximately 50% being singletons. The sequenced sample consisted of blood. The receptors here all came from a woman aged 40 to 50 in good health.

This clonotype was seen only once. The CDR3 protein is CASSSREGAGNEQFF. The DNA of the CDR3 is TGCGCCAGCAGCTCCCGTGAGGGTGCGGGGAATGAGCAGTTCTTC. The chain couples TRBV5-1 to TRBJ2-1; D might be TRBD2 (6 bases). The CDR3 loop spans 15 amino acids. CDR1 and CDR2 (germline): SGHRS, YFSETQ. The V end was cut by 3 bases, the J end by 7 bases, with 17 bases between.

The rearrangement joins TRBV9 to TRBJ2-2, with D hard to call. Germline values: CDR1 SGDLS, CDR2 YYNGEE. The germline V and J ends were trimmed by 0 bases and 6 bases, with 6 bases remaining between them. The CDR3 covers 13 residues. The CDR3 DNA reads TGTGCCAGCAGCGTAGGTGGCTCCGGGGAGCTGTTTTTT. Translating it yields CASSVGGSGELFF.

The chain has TRBV6-5 and TRBJ2-1; D not resolved. Germline CDR1 and CDR2: MNHEY and SVGAGI. The CDR3 sequence is 14 residues long. The V end lost 0 bases, the J end lost 9 bases, and 12 bases lay between the germline ends. The CDR3 sequence is CASSYSNERSEQFF. The CDR3 coding sequence is TGTGCCAGCAGTTACTCGAATGAGAGGAGTGAGCAGTTCTTC.

The chain uses TRBV6-2 or TRBV6-3 and TRBJ1-1, with D tentatively TRBD1 (6 bases). V lost 11 bases and J 1 base, leaving 20 bases between the germline ends. This CDR3 has 15 residues. The germline V gene has CDR1 MNHEY and CDR2 SVGEGT. The CDR3 sequence is CASREAGAPNTEAFF. DNA of the CDR3: TGTGCCTCAAGGGAGGCAGGGGCACCGAACACTGAAGCTTTCTTT.

CDR3 sequence reads: CASSQGGLASGELFF. CDR3 nucleotide sequence: TGTGCCAGCAGCCAAGGGGGACTAGCGTCCGGGGAGCTGTTTTTT. The chain has TRBV4-2 and TRBJ2-2, with TRBD2 matching 10 bases. After removal of 1 base from V and 6 bases from J, the junction contained 2 bases not matched to a gene. Per the germline V gene, CDR1 is LGHNA and CDR2 is YNFKEQ. The CDR3 consists of 15 residues.

The CDR3, as DNA: TGTGCCAGCACACTCTCTGGGACCCAGTACTTC. This encodes CASTLSGTQYF. The gene calls are TRBV21-1 and TRBJ2-7; TRBD1, the table's D call, lacks a check against the DNA. TRBJ2-5 explains the end of the DNA better; the J call may be wrong. TRBV21-1 is classified as a pseudogene. This CDR3 is 11 amino acids long.

The chain uses TRBV11-3 and TRBJ2-1; D uncertain. V dropped 0 bases and J dropped 12 bases, with 18 bases sitting between them. The CDR3 length is 15 residues. Germline CDR1 is SGHNT and CDR2 is YENEEA. The CDR3 nucleotides read TGTGCCAGCAGCTTAGATGACCCGGATAAACAATGGCAGTTCTTC. Protein: CASSLDDPDKQWQFF.

This sequence joins TRBV19 and TRBJ1-2; D might be TRBD1 (5 bases). V was shortened by 9 bases and J by 0 bases, with 11 bases between the two germline ends. From germline, CDR1 is LNHDA and CDR2 SQIVND (reference sequence). The CDR3 has 13 amino acids. CDR3 DNA sequence: TGTGCCAGCGCCGACAGAGCTAACTATGGCTACACCTTC. This sequence encodes CASADRANYGYTF.